These T cell receptor beta chains were read from a single sample in a study of T cell responses to AZD1222 COVID-19 vaccine. Only in-frame clones appear in the TCRdb table, and some are missing; sequencing was by immunoSEQ multiplex PCR. Here the sample spans under 150,000 clones, approximately 91% being singletons. The specimen was peripheral blood, collected on day 0 of AZD1222 vaccination. Every receptor here comes from an adult in good health. Each CDR3 is given with its conserved first and last residue. A D gene is named only where the DNA matches it firmly. The size entry is marked missing in some rows and otherwise reads once, few, many or a size class.

.	TRBV5-1	12	.	TRBJ1-2	TGCGCCAGCAGGTCGGACAGTGCTGGCTACACCTTC	CASRSDSAGYTF
.	TRBV19	14	.	TRBJ2-2	TGTGCCAGTAGTATAGTATCCGGGGCCGGGGAGCTGTTTTTT	CASSIVSGAGELFF
.	TRBV5-6	14	TRBD2	TRBJ2-4	TGTGCCAGCAGCTTGGCCCCTGGGGGGGACATTCAGTACTTC	CASSLAPGGDIQYF
.	TRBV2	15	TRBD2	TRBJ2-7	TGTGCCAGCAAGCGGGGGTCGGATAGGGATGGGGAGCAGTACTTC	CASKRGSDRDGEQYF
.	TRBV6-2/TRBV6-3	13	.	TRBJ1-5	TGTGCCAGCAGCCCATCCGACTTTCAGCCCCAGCATTTT	CASSPSDFQPQHF
.	TRBV6-5	13	.	TRBJ1-1	TGTGCCAGCAGGGGCTTGGGGGGCACTGAAGCTTTCTTT	CASRGLGGTEAFF
.	TRBV6-5	12	TRBD1	TRBJ1-1	TGTGCCGTACAGGGGCCGAGCACTGAAGCTTTCTTT	CAVQGPSTEAFF
.	TRBV19	15	TRBD1	TRBJ2-1	TGTGCCAGTAGTATAGTCCAAGGAGGACAGGGGGAGCAGTTCTTC	CASSIVQGGQGEQFF
.	TRBV14	13	.	TRBJ1-2	TGTGCCAGCAGCCAACGGCCTTACAATGGCTACACCTTC	CASSQRPYNGYTF
.	TRBV9	14	.	TRBJ2-1	TGTGCCAGCAGTTCCGGGCAGTTGGGCAATGAGCAGTTCTTC	CASSSGQLGNEQFF
.	TRBV7-9	14	TRBD1	TRBJ1-6	TGTGCCAGCAGCTGGGGACAGGATAATTCACCCCTCCACTTT	CASSWGQDNSPLHF
.	TRBV7-7	15	.	TRBJ2-1	TGTGCCAGCAGCCGCTCTATTCCAGGGTTAGATGAGCAGTTCTTC	CASSRSIPGLDEQFF
.	TRBV4-1	16	.	TRBJ1-3	TGCGCCAGCAGCCAAGGCGCCAGGGGCCGTCTAAACACCATATATTTT	CASSQGARGRLNTIYF
.	TRBV6-2/TRBV6-3	11	.	TRBJ1-2	TGTGCCAGCAGTTATCCAGATGGCTACACCTTC	CASSYPDGYTF
.	TRBV11-1	14	.	TRBJ2-3	TGTGCCAGCAGCACACCAAGACTCACAGATACGCAGTATTTT	CASSTPRLTDTQYF
.	TRBV28	13	.	TRBJ2-2	TGTGCCACGGCCCTCCTCCGGGGCGGGGAGCTGTTTTTT	CATALLRGGELFF
.	TRBV2	15	.	TRBJ2-1	TGTGCCAGCAGTGGAAACGGAGGGAGCTACAATGAGCAGTTCTTC	CASSGNGGSYNEQFF
.	TRBV7-3	15	TRBD2	TRBJ2-1	TGTGCCAGCAGCTTTACCCCGACTAGCGAGGATGAGCAGTTCTTC	CASSFTPTSEDEQFF
.	TRBV18	14	TRBD2	TRBJ2-7	TGTGCCAGCTCACCAACGAGCGGGAGCTACGAGCAGTACTTC	CASSPTSGSYEQYF
.	TRBV13	20	TRBD2	TRBJ2-5	TGTGCCAGCAGCTCCTATAGACGGACTAGCGGGAGGACTTTAGGAGAGACCCAGTACTTC	CASSSYRRTSGRTLGETQYF
.	TRBV7-3	14	TRBD2	TRBJ2-3	TGTGCCAGCAGCTCACTAGCGGGGGAGGGTACGCAGTATTTT	CASSSLAGEGTQYF
.	TRBV9	16	TRBD2	TRBJ2-2	TGTGCCAGCAGCGGCTATCGGGGGGAGGACACCGGGGAGCTGTTTTTT	CASSGYRGEDTGELFF
.	TRBV11-2	15	TRBD1	TRBJ1-2	TGTGCCAGCAGCCCCACAGGGGGCAATATCTATGGCTACACCTTC	CASSPTGGNIYGYTF
few	TRBV19	14	.	TRBJ1-1	TGTGCCAGTAGTACGGGACGGACGGTCACTGAAGCTTTCTTT	CASSTGRTVTEAFF
.	TRBV2	14	.	TRBJ1-1	TGTGCCAGCAAGCCGGCGACCTTGAACACTGAAGCTTTCTTT	CASKPATLNTEAFF
once	TRBV10-2	16	.	TRBJ1-6	TGCGCCAGCAGCCTCCGCCGGGACTTTTATAATTCACCCCTCCACTTT	CASSLRRDFYNSPLHF
.	TRBV13	18	.	TRBJ2-2	TGTGCCAGCTCGTTTTTAAAGGAGGGGAGGAAAGACACCGGGGAGCTGTTTTTT	CASSFLKEGRKDTGELFF
.	TRBV2	13	.	TRBJ1-1	TGTGCCAGCAGTGAAGGGGGCGGCACTGAAGCTTTCTTT	CASSEGGGTEAFF
.	TRBV6-4	15	.	TRBJ2-1	TGTGCCAGCAGCCCAGGAGGCTTAGCCTACAATGAGCAGTTCTTC	CASSPGGLAYNEQFF
.	TRBV4-2	16	TRBD2	TRBJ2-7	TGTGCCAGCAGCCAAATGGGGACTAGCGGGAGCTACGAGCAGTACTTC	CASSQMGTSGSYEQYF
.	TRBV20-1	17	.	TRBJ2-2	TGCAGTGCTAGTAGTCCCAGGGCGGGTTCGAACACCGGGGAGCTGTTTTTT	CSASSPRAGSNTGELFF
.	TRBV7-2	18	TRBD1	TRBJ1-6	TGTGCCAGCAGCTCGGGACAGGGGGCTAACACCTATAATTCACCCCTCCACTTT	CASSSGQGANTYNSPLHF
.	TRBV7-2	16	.	TRBJ1-4	TGTGCCAGCAGCCCTCCCGGGGGCTACCCTAATGAAAAACTGTTTTTT	CASSPPGGYPNEKLFF
.	TRBV27	13	.	TRBJ1-5	TGTGCCAGCAGTCTCAGGGACAATCAGCCCCAGCATTTT	CASSLRDNQPQHF
.	TRBV3-1/TRBV3-2	15	.	TRBJ1-4	TGTGCCAGCAGCCCCCCAACACGCAATGGCGGAAAACTGTTTTTT	CASSPPTRNGGKLFF
.	TRBV7-8	12	.	TRBJ2-7	TGTGCCAGCAGCTCGCCGGGATACGAGCAGTACTTC	CASSSPGYEQYF
.	TRBV18	13	TRBD1	TRBJ1-1	TGTGCCAGCTCACCGGGACAGGGTACTGAAGCTTTCTTT	CASSPGQGTEAFF
.	TRBV27	14	.	TRBJ2-2	TGTGCCAGCAGCCCCCTCGCGAACACCGGGGAGCTGTTTTTT	CASSPLANTGELFF
.	TRBV12-3/TRBV12-4	13	.	TRBJ2-7	TGTGCCAGCAGTTTAGGACAACCCTACGAGCAGTACTTC	CASSLGQPYEQYF
.	TRBV13	14	TRBD1	TRBJ2-5	TGTGCCAGCAGCTTAGTCGCGACAGGGGGGACCCAGTACTTC	CASSLVATGGTQYF
.	TRBV4-3	15	.	TRBJ1-6	TGCGCCAGCAGCCAAGAACTCGGGAAAAATTCACCCCTCCACTTT	CASSQELGKNSPLHF
.	TRBV28	16	TRBD2	TRBJ2-7	TGTGCCAGCAGTTTATTTCCGCCTAGCGGGAGTTACGAGCAGTACTTC	CASSLFPPSGSYEQYF
.	TRBV16	13	TRBD2	TRBJ2-7	TGTGCCAGCGGGGCTAGCGGTTCCTACGAGCAGTACTTC	CASGASGSYEQYF
.	TRBV6-2/TRBV6-3	17	.	TRBJ1-3	TGTGCCAGCAGTTACTCTTTTGGGGCGAGCTCTGGAAACACCATATATTTT	CASSYSFGASSGNTIYF
.	TRBV25-1	16	TRBD1	TRBJ2-5	TGTGCCAGCAGTGGCACGGGACAGGCGGAACGGGAGACCCAGTACTTC	CASSGTGQAERETQYF
.	TRBV27	16	.	TRBJ2-1	TGTGCCAGCAGTTTAGGGTCGGGCAGGGGAGGATTCGAGCAGTTCTTC	CASSLGSGRGGFEQFF
once	TRBV28	14	.	TRBJ2-7	TGTGCCAGCGAGGATTCGGGCAGGCTTAACGAGCAGTACTTC	CASEDSGRLNEQYF
.	TRBV6-5	13	TRBD1	TRBJ1-2	TGTGCCAGCAGCCCAGGGGGCGGCTATGGCTACACCTTC	CASSPGGGYGYTF
.	TRBV4-3	13	.	TRBJ2-7	TGCGCCAGCAGCCAAGGCATCAGGGTTCCGCAGTACTTC	CASSQGIRVPQYF
.	TRBV10-3	16	TRBD2	TRBJ2-3	TGTGCCATCGGGACTAGCGGGAGTCGGGCCACAGATACGCAGTATTTT	CAIGTSGSRATDTQYF
.	TRBV11-2	15	TRBD1	TRBJ1-2	TGTGCCAGCAGCTTAAGGACAGGGGAAACCTATGGCTACACCTTC	CASSLRTGETYGYTF
once	TRBV9	16	TRBD2	TRBJ2-5	TGTGCCAGCAGCGTAATGACTAGCGGGAAGCAAGAGACCCAGTACTTC	CASSVMTSGKQETQYF
.	TRBV6-6	15	.	TRBJ2-1	TGTGCCGCTTGTTCCACAGGGCTTTCCTACAATGAGCAGTTCTTC	CAACSTGLSYNEQFF
.	TRBV11-3	15	.	TRBJ2-5	TGTGCCAGCAGCCTGGGGGGTATAGCGCAAGAGACCCAGTACTTC	CASSLGGIAQETQYF
.	TRBV7-9	11	.	TRBJ1-1	TGTGCCAGCACTACTAACACTGAAGCTTTCTTT	CASTTNTEAFF
.	TRBV29-1	13	.	TRBJ1-1	TGCAGCGCTCAGACAGGCGGAGTTACTGAAGCTTTCTTT	CSAQTGGVTEAFF
.	TRBV2	17	.	TRBJ1-3	TGTGCCAGCAAACCCCCAGGGAGGATAAGCTCTGGAAACACCATATATTTT	CASKPPGRISSGNTIYF
.	TRBV6-4	12	.	TRBJ2-3	TGTGCCAGCAGTGAATCAGGGGATACGCAGTATTTT	CASSESGDTQYF
.	TRBV7-3	13	TRBD1	TRBJ2-3	TGTGCCAGCACTCAGGGGGTCGCAGATACGCAGTATTTT	CASTQGVADTQYF
.	TRBV28	14	.	TRBJ1-2	TGTGCCAGCAGTTTTCCGGGGGTGAACTATGGCTACACCTTC	CASSFPGVNYGYTF